This is a list of T cell receptor beta chains from one sample in a study of T cell responses to AZD1222 COVID-19 vaccine. Method: immunoSEQ multiplex PCR; TCRdb's copy keeps in-frame clones and lacks some. This table has about 130,000 clones, more than 85% appearing once. Sequences were derived from peripheral blood, sampled on day 0 of AZD1222 vaccination. These receptors were collected from an adult in good health. The CDR3 runs from the conserved cysteine through the conserved F or W. A D gene is named only where the DNA matches it firmly. Some rows have no size entry. The others give once, few or many, or a class for an expanded clone.

V: TRBV5-1
D: NA
length: 14
J: TRBJ1-2
size: NA
CDR3: CASSLVGLVGGYTF
DNA: TGCGCCAGCAGCTTGGTGGGGCTAGTGGGTGGCTACACCTTC

V: TRBV9
D: TRBD2
length: 16
J: TRBJ2-7
size: NA
CDR3: CASSVGLAETSYEQYF
DNA: TGTGCCAGCAGCGTAGGACTAGCGGAGACCTCCTACGAGCAGTACTTC

V: TRBV20-1
D: NA
length: 11
J: TRBJ2-1
size: NA
CDR3: CSARVPGKQFF
DNA: TGCAGTGCTAGAGTTCCCGGGAAGCAGTTCTTC

V: TRBV19
D: NA
length: 15
J: TRBJ1-1
size: NA
CDR3: CASSATQGGVGEAFF
DNA: TGTGCCAGTAGTGCCACCCAGGGCGGAGTCGGTGAAGCTTTCTTT

V: TRBV19
D: NA
length: 16
J: TRBJ1-3
size: NA
CDR3: CASKPGPQSSGNTIYF
DNA: TGTGCCAGTAAACCGGGACCCCAGAGCTCTGGAAACACCATATATTTT

V: TRBV15
D: NA
length: 15
J: TRBJ2-3
size: NA
CDR3: CATSQDSYSTDTQYF
DNA: TGTGCCACCAGCCAAGACAGTTATAGCACAGATACGCAGTATTTT

V: TRBV9
D: NA
length: 15
J: TRBJ2-1
size: once
CDR3: CASSPDLSSYNEQFF
DNA: TGTGCCAGCAGCCCGGACTTAAGCTCCTACAATGAGCAGTTCTTC

V: TRBV28
D: NA
length: 15
J: TRBJ1-3
size: NA
CDR3: CASSFSWEPGNTIYF
DNA: TGTGCCAGCAGTTTTTCTTGGGAACCTGGAAACACCATATATTTT

V: TRBV5-6
D: TRBD2
length: 14
J: TRBJ2-1
size: NA
CDR3: CASSPLAGPNEQFF
DNA: TGTGCCAGCAGCCCTCTAGCGGGCCCCAATGAGCAGTTCTTC

V: TRBV19
D: NA
length: 14
J: TRBJ1-3
size: NA
CDR3: CASMPGHSGNTIYF
DNA: TGTGCCAGTATGCCCGGCCACTCTGGAAACACCATATATTTT

V: TRBV5-4
D: TRBD2
length: 16
J: TRBJ2-2
size: NA
CDR3: CASSLGLAGYTGELFF
DNA: TGTGCCAGCAGCTTGGGACTAGCGGGATACACCGGGGAGCTGTTTTTT

V: TRBV10-3
D: TRBD1
length: 17
J: TRBJ1-5
size: NA
CDR3: CAISATGGPMGNQPQHF
DNA: TGTGCCATCAGTGCGACAGGGGGCCCGATGGGCAATCAGCCCCAGCATTTT

V: TRBV30
D: NA
length: 11
J: TRBJ1-4
size: NA
CDR3: CAWLSAEKLFF
DNA: TGTGCCTGGCTGTCGGCGGAAAAACTGTTTTTT

V: TRBV7-2
D: NA
length: 13
J: TRBJ2-7
size: NA
CDR3: CASTSALSYEQYF
DNA: TGTGCCAGCACCTCGGCCCTATCCTACGAGCAGTACTTC

V: TRBV10-2
D: TRBD2
length: 15
J: TRBJ2-1
size: NA
CDR3: CASSRLAGDYNEQFF
DNA: TGCGCCAGCAGCAGACTAGCGGGAGACTACAATGAGCAGTTCTTC

V: TRBV30
D: NA
length: 15
J: TRBJ2-7
size: once
CDR3: CAWSVRAAFYYEQYF
DNA: TGTGCCTGGAGTGTAAGGGCGGCGTTTTACTACGAGCAGTACTTC

V: TRBV7-9
D: TRBD2
length: 16
J: TRBJ2-3
size: NA
CDR3: CASSLSLTSRTDTQYF
DNA: TGTGCCAGCAGCTTATCCCTGACTAGCAGAACAGATACGCAGTATTTT

V: TRBV7-9
D: TRBD1
length: 15
J: TRBJ2-7
size: once
CDR3: CASSSSRGRFYEQYF
DNA: TGTGCCAGCAGCTCGTCCAGGGGGCGATTTTACGAGCAGTACTTC

V: TRBV5-4
D: NA
length: 13
J: TRBJ1-1
size: NA
CDR3: CASSLEIRDEAFF
DNA: TGTGCCAGCAGCTTGGAAATTCGGGATGAAGCTTTCTTT

V: TRBV4-1
D: NA
length: 15
J: TRBJ2-7
size: NA
CDR3: CASSRSGTLGYEQYF
DNA: TGCGCCAGCAGCCGATCCGGGACGTTGGGATACGAGCAGTACTTC

V: TRBV7-2
D: NA
length: 15
J: TRBJ2-2
size: NA
CDR3: CASSRDITNTGELFF
DNA: TGTGCCAGCAGCCGGGACATTACGAACACCGGGGAGCTGTTTTTT

V: TRBV6-4
D: NA
length: 15
J: TRBJ1-6
size: NA
CDR3: CASSTNRDVRSPLHF
DNA: TGTGCCAGCAGCACCAACAGGGACGTGCGCTCACCCCTCCACTTT

V: TRBV9
D: NA
length: 15
J: TRBJ1-4
size: once
CDR3: CASSVGAVTNEKLFF
DNA: TGTGCCAGCAGCGTAGGGGCAGTAACTAATGAAAAACTGTTTTTT

V: TRBV4-1
D: TRBD1
length: 18
J: TRBJ2-1
size: NA
CDR3: CASSQEGGSPSTYNEQFF
DNA: TGCGCCAGCAGCCAAGAAGGGGGCAGCCCCTCAACCTACAATGAGCAGTTCTTC

V: TRBV10-3
D: NA
length: 15
J: TRBJ1-5
size: NA
CDR3: CAIRSQLNSNQPQHF
DNA: TGTGCCATCAGATCACAGCTAAATAGCAATCAGCCCCAGCATTTT

V: TRBV3-1/TRBV3-2
D: NA
length: 16
J: TRBJ2-2
size: NA
CDR3: CASSPSGKKDTGELFF
DNA: TGTGCCAGCAGCCCTTCTGGCAAGAAGGACACCGGGGAGCTGTTTTTT

V: TRBV23-1
D: NA
length: 16
J: TRBJ1-5
size: NA
CDR3: CASSQSGGTSNQPQHF
DNA: TGCGCCAGCAGTCAATCAGGGGGGACTAGCAATCAGCCCCAGCATTTT

V: TRBV7-9
D: NA
length: 15
J: TRBJ2-7
size: NA
CDR3: CASSYDSSTPYEQYF
DNA: TGTGCCAGCAGCTACGACAGTTCTACCCCCTACGAGCAGTACTTC

V: TRBV28
D: TRBD1
length: 16
J: TRBJ2-7
size: NA
CDR3: CASSLWTRQGANEQYF
DNA: TGTGCCAGCAGTTTATGGACACGACAGGGGGCAAACGAGCAGTACTTC

V: TRBV27
D: NA
length: 14
J: TRBJ1-3
size: NA
CDR3: CASADSFGGNTIYF
DNA: TGTGCCAGCGCCGACTCGTTCGGGGGAAACACCATATATTTT

V: TRBV7-6
D: NA
length: 16
J: TRBJ1-5
size: once
CDR3: CASSLVHREGCQPQHF
DNA: TGTGCCAGCAGCTTAGTTCACAGGGAGGGTTGTCAGCCCCAGCATTTT

V: TRBV13
D: TRBD1
length: 15
J: TRBJ1-6
size: NA
CDR3: CASSFQGAPNSPLHF
DNA: TGTGCCAGCAGCTTCCAGGGGGCCCCTAATTCACCCCTCCACTTT

V: TRBV5-6
D: NA
length: 13
J: TRBJ2-7
size: NA
CDR3: CASSLLSSYEQYF
DNA: TGTGCCAGCAGCTTGCTTAGCTCCTACGAGCAGTACTTC

V: TRBV5-1
D: TRBD2
length: 15
J: TRBJ2-1
size: once
CDR3: CASSLQAGGNNEQFF
DNA: TGCGCCAGCAGCTTACAAGCGGGAGGGAACAATGAGCAGTTCTTC

V: TRBV7-8
D: TRBD2
length: 16
J: TRBJ2-1
size: NA
CDR3: CASSGWTSGAYNEQFF
DNA: TGTGCCAGCAGCGGATGGACTAGCGGGGCTTACAATGAGCAGTTCTTC

V: TRBV5-8
D: NA
length: 15
J: TRBJ1-3
size: NA
CDR3: CASSSAGEAGNTIYF
DNA: TGTGCCAGCAGCTCGGCCGGAGAGGCTGGAAACACCATATATTTT